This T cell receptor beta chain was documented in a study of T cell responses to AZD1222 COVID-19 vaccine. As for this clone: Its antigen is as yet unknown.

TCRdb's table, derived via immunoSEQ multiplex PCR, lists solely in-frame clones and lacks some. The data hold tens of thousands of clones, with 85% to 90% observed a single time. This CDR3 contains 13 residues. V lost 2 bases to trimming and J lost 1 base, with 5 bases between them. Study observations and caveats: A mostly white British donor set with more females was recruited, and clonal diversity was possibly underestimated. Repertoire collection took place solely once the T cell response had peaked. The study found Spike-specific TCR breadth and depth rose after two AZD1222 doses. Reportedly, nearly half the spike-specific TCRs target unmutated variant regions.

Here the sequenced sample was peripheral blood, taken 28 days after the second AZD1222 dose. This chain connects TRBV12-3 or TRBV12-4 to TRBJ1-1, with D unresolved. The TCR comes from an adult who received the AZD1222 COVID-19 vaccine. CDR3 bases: TGTGCCAGCAGTTTAAGGCAGAACACTGAAGCTTTCTTT. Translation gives CASSLRQNTEAFF.